This passage covers 22 T cell receptor beta chains from one sample sequenced in a study of blood T cell repertoires in COVID-19. TCRdb's table, derived via immunoSEQ multiplex PCR, lists solely in-frame clones and lacks some. The table lists more than 250,000 clones, 70% to 90% of them singletons. Sequenced material: peripheral blood. Source of these receptors: a woman aged 25 to 39 with COVID-19, enrolled during active disease.

This clone was seen only once. The rearrangement uses TRBV11-2 and TRBJ1-1; the D gene is possibly TRBD1 (5 bases). The CDR3 is 14 residues long. V gave up 2 bases and J gave up 6 bases, with 13 bases separating them. Germline CDR1 reads SGHAT; CDR2 reads FQNNGV. CDR3 amino acids: CASSLISGYAEAFF. The CDR3 region has the DNA TGTGCCAGCAGCTTAATATCAGGGTACGCTGAAGCTTTCTTT.

V gene TRBV6-2 or TRBV6-3 combines with J gene TRBJ2-7; 9 nucleotides line up with TRBD2. J lost 8 bases, V lost 6 bases, and 8 bases had no gene match. The germline CDR1 and CDR2 sequences are MNHEY and SVGEGT. This CDR3 spans 13 amino acids. DNA for the CDR3: TGTGCCAGCAGCGTGAGCGGGGGGTGGCAGCAGTACGTC. Its protein is CASSVSGGWQQYV.

The chain has TRBV30 and TRBJ2-7, with 9 bases that match TRBD1. The V gene end was trimmed by 2 bases and the J gene end by 3 bases; junction bases not matched to a gene: 5. Germline V gene data show CDR1 as GTSNPN and CDR2 as SVGIG (reference sequence). The CDR3 is 14 residues long. DNA for the CDR3: TGTGCCTGGAGTCCGGACAGGGGCATCTACGAGCAGTACTTC. As protein: CAWSPDRGIYEQYF.

The CDR3 nucleotides read TGTGCCAGCAGTAATCGGGGGGGACGAGAGACCCAGTACTTC. It yields the protein CASSNRGGRETQYF. The chain couples TRBV28 to TRBJ2-5, with 8 bases matching TRBD2. This CDR3 comprises 14 residues. V gave up 5 bases and J gave up 4 bases; unmatched junction bases: 6. Germline assignment: CDR1 MDHEN and CDR2 SYDVKM.

J is TRBJ1-1 and V is TRBV5-1, with TRBD1 matching 9 bases. The CDR3 has 14 residues. V shed 6 bases and J 4 bases; nucleotides not matched to a gene: 7. The germline V gene has CDR1 SGHRS and CDR2 YFSETQ. The CDR3 DNA is TGCGCCAGCAACCCCGGGACAGGGTTCACTGAAGCTTTCTTT. Its translation: CASNPGTGFTEAFF.

V gene TRBV11-2 combines with J gene TRBJ1-1, with 8 bases that match TRBD1. Germline assignment: CDR1 SGHAT and CDR2 FQNNGV. CDR3 length equals 14 residues. The junction had 7 bases not matched to a gene; V was cut back by 4 bases and J by 6 bases. The CDR3 loop reads CASSSIDRGPEAFF. CDR3 sequence (DNA): TGTGCCAGCAGCTCGATCGACAGGGGCCCTGAAGCTTTCTTT.

V and J are TRBV7-9 and TRBJ1-4; D may be TRBD1 (6 bases). CDR3 length equals 15 residues. Trimming took 5 bases from V and 3 from J, leaving 13 bases between them. Germline CDR1 SEHNR, CDR2 FQNEAQ (reference sequence). DNA for the CDR3: TGTGCCAGCAGCCCATTGGACAGCTCTAATGAAAAACTGTTTTTT. Protein product: CASSPLDSSNEKLFF.

J is TRBJ2-2 and V is TRBV5-5, with a possible D match to TRBD1 (5 bases). The CDR3 runs to 14 residues. Trimming took 4 bases from V and 7 from J, leaving 14 bases between them. CDR1 and CDR2 (germline): SGHKS, YYEKEE (reference sequence). The CDR3 protein is CASSPPGRGGELFF. The CDR3 nucleotides read TGTGCCAGCAGCCCCCCCGGTAGGGGCGGGGAGCTGTTTTTT.

This chain connects TRBV2 to TRBJ1-1; D perhaps matches TRBD1 (5 bases). V was pared by 6 bases and J by 1 base, with 9 bases between. The CDR3 spans 13 residues. Germline lookup yields CDR1 SNHLY and CDR2 FYNNEI. CDR3 residues: CASRGGRNTEAFF. In DNA, the CDR3 is TGTGCCAGCAGGGGGGGACGGAACACTGAAGCTTTCTTT.

J is TRBJ1-1 and V is TRBV12-3 or TRBV12-4; D possibly corresponds to TRBD1 (6 bases). Between the trimmed V and J ends, which lost 7 bases and 5 bases, there was a span of 14 bases. The length of the CDR3 is 13 residues. As DNA, the CDR3 is TGTGCCAGCATAAGGGGGAGTCAAACTGAAGCTTTCTTT. This translates into CASIRGSQTEAFF.

The chain joins TRBV7-8 to TRBJ2-1; 7 bases are shared with TRBD1. This CDR3 is built from 15 residues. After removal of 7 bases from V and 6 bases from J, the junction contained 12 bases not matched to a gene. Germline V gene data show CDR1 as SGHVS and CDR2 as FQNEAQ. For the CDR3, the DNA is TGTGCCAGCACCTACCCCCGGACAGGCCCCAATGAGCAGTTCTTC. Translating it yields CASTYPRTGPNEQFF.

The chain has TRBV30 and TRBJ1-6; TRBD1 matches 10 bases. The germline gives CDR1 GTSNPN, CDR2 SVGIG (reference sequence). The ends lost 0 bases at V and 9 bases at J; junction bases unmatched: 5. The CDR3 runs 15 residues. The CDR3 coding sequence is TGTGCCTGGAGTGTTGACAGGGGGCAGGGTTCACCCCTCCACTTT. This sequence encodes CAWSVDRGQGSPLHF.

The rearrangement uses TRBV11-2 and TRBJ1-3; D call uncertain. The CDR3 covers 13 residues. V was cut by 2 bases and J by 4 bases, with 6 bases left in between. Germline V CDR1 and CDR2: SGHAT, FQNNGV. Here the CDR3 DNA reads TGTGCCAGCAGCTTACGGGTCGGAAACACCATATATTTT. Its translation is CASSLRVGNTIYF.

V is TRBV11-3 and J is TRBJ2-3, with TRBD2 matching over 7 bases. The CDR3 totals 15 residues. V was clipped by 4 bases and J by 8 bases; unmatched bases: 12. Germline V CDR1 and CDR2: SGHNT, YENEEA. CDR3 sequence (DNA): TGTGCCAGCAGCTCCACGGGGGGAGCTAGGGGTACGCAGTATTTT. Its protein is CASSSTGGARGTQYF.

The chain links TRBV5-1 to TRBJ2-2, with 12 positions matching TRBD2. The germline CDR1 and CDR2 sequences are SGHRS and YFSETQ. The CDR3 has 15 residues. J was trimmed by 6 bases and V by 1 base; bases with no gene match: 1. CDR3 amino acids: CASSLRTSGAGELFF. DNA of the CDR3: TGCGCCAGCAGCTTGAGGACTAGCGGGGCCGGGGAGCTGTTTTTT.

The V call is TRBV19, the J call TRBJ1-5; D may be TRBD1 (6 bases). V lost 6 bases, J lost 0 bases, and 12 bases lay in between. This CDR3 contains 15 residues. Looked up from germline, CDR1 is LNHDA and CDR2 is SQIVND (reference sequence). In DNA, the CDR3 is TGTGCCAGTAGAGCTGGACAGTATAGCAATCAGCCCCAGCATTTT. Protein product: CASRAGQYSNQPQHF.

This clone was seen once. This rearrangement joins TRBV19 to TRBJ2-1; D call uncertain. V was clipped by 4 bases and J by 4 bases, with 17 bases between them. The CDR3 runs to 16 residues. Germline lookup yields CDR1 LNHDA and CDR2 SQIVND (reference sequence). The CDR3 DNA sequence: TGTGCCAGTAGTACCCACCGGGTAAAAGGATACAATGAGCAGTTCTTC. Protein product: CASSTHRVKGYNEQFF.

The J gene is TRBJ2-6, the V gene TRBV19; D may be TRBD1 (6 bases). This CDR3 is built from 15 residues. Germline V gene sequence: CDR1 LNHDA, CDR2 SQIVND (reference sequence). Trimming left V 5 bases short and J 4 bases short, with 12 bases between. CDR3 in DNA: TGTGCCAGTAGTTTACAGGGCTCCGGGGCCAACGTCCTGACTTTC. This codes for CASSLQGSGANVLTF.

The chain links TRBV29-1 to TRBJ1-2; possible D gene TRBD1, 6 bases. Trimming left V 5 bases short and J 4 bases short, with 11 bases between. CDR1 is SQVTM, CDR2 ANQGSEA, per germline. The CDR3 has 12 amino acids. CDR3: CSVLDRTYGYTF. For the CDR3, the DNA is TGCAGCGTTCTTGACAGGACCTATGGCTACACCTTC. Full variable domain (rest looked up from reference TRBV29-1 and TRBJ1-2): SAVISQKPSRDICQRGTSLTIQCQVDSQVTMMFWYRQQPGQSLTLIATANQGSEATYESGFVIDKFPISRPNLTFSTLTVSNMSPEDSSIYLCSVLDRTYGYTFGSGTRLTVV.

About this clone: Other DNA sequences in this sample translate to the same CDR3. This CDR3 is CASSLAGSETQYF. As DNA, the CDR3 is TGCGCCAGCAGCTTAGCGGGGAGCGAGACCCAGTACTTC. The chain couples TRBV5-1 to TRBJ2-5, with TRBD2 matching over 7 bases. Trimming at V came to 2 bases and at J to 5 bases, leaving 3 bases not matched to a gene. This CDR3 has 13 amino acids. Germline-derived CDR1 and CDR2 are SGHRS and YFSETQ.

V usage is TRBV25-1 and J usage is TRBJ1-1, with a possible D match to TRBD1 (5 bases). There are 15 residues in the CDR3. Germline-derived CDR1 and CDR2 are MGHDK and SYGVNS. V dropped 3 bases and J dropped 2 bases, with 13 bases sitting between them. The CDR3 spells CASSDVGTQNTEAFF. The CDR3 DNA is TGTGCCAGCAGTGATGTCGGGACTCAAAACACTGAAGCTTTCTTT.

The chain combines TRBV11-3 with TRBJ2-7; D not resolved. The CDR3 runs to 13 residues. V was shortened by 0 bases and J by 2 bases, with 5 bases between the two germline ends. The germline V gene has CDR1 SGHNT and CDR2 YENEEA. The CDR3 DNA reads as TGTGCCAGCAGCTTAGATAGCCCCTACGAGCAGTACTTC. It encodes CASSLDSPYEQYF.